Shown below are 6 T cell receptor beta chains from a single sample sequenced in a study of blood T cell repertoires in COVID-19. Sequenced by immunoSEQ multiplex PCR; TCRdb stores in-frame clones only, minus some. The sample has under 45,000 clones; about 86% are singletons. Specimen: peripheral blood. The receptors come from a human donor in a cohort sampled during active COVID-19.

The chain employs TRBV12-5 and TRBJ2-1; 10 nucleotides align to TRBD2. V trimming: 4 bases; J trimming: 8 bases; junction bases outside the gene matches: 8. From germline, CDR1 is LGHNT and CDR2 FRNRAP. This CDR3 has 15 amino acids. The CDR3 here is CASGWSGGARDEQFF. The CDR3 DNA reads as TGTGCTAGTGGTTGGAGCGGGGGGGCCAGGGATGAGCAGTTCTTC.

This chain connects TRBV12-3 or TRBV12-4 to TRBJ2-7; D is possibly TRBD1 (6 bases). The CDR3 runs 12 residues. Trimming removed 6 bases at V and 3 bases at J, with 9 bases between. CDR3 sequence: CASSPRGYEQYF. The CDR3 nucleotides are TGTGCCAGCAGCCCCAGGGGCTACGAGCAGTACTTC.

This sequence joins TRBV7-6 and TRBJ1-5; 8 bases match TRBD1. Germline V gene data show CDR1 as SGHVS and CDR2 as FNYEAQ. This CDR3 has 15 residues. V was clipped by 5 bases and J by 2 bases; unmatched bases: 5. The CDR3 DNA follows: TGTGCCAGCAGCAGAGGACAGGGTGGCAATCAGCCCCAGCATTTT. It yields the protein CASSRGQGGNQPQHF.

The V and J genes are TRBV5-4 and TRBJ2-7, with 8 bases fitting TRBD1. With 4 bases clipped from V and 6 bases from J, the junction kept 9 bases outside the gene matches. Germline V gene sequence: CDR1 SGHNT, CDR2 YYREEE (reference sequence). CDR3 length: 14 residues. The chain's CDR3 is CASSPRTGLSEQYF. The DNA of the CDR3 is TGTGCCAGCAGCCCTCGGACAGGGTTGAGCGAGCAGTACTTC.

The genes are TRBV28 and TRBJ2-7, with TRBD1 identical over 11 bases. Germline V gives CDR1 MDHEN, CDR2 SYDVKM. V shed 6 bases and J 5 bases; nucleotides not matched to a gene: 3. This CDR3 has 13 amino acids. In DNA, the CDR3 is TGTGCCAGCAGCCCGGGACAGGGGGACGAGCAGTACGTC. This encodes CASSPGQGDEQYV.

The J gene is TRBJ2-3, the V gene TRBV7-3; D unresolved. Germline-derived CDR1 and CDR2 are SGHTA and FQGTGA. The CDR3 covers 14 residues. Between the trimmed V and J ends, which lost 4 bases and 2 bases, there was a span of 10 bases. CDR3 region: CASSSSQNTDTQYF. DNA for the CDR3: TGTGCCAGCAGCTCATCCCAAAACACAGATACGCAGTATTTT.